Reported below is one T cell receptor (beta chain). The antigen remains undetermined. Second-dose schedules of about 4 or about 12 weeks were combined. The length of the CDR3 is 14 residues. TCRdb's table, derived via immunoSEQ multiplex PCR, lists solely in-frame clones and lacks some. Here the sample spans approximately 200,000 clones, over 85% being singletons. This sample was included in a study of T cell responses to AZD1222 COVID-19 vaccine. Study findings and constraints: Unmutated variant regions reportedly attract nearly half of all spike-specific TCRs. Spike-specific TCR breadth and depth went up after people got two AZD1222 doses.

Specimen: peripheral blood, collected 28 days after the second AZD1222 dose. This receptor was taken from an adult who received the AZD1222 COVID-19 vaccine. This chain connects TRBV21-1 to TRBJ1-6; the DNA was not used to check the table's D call, TRBD1. TRBV21-1 is listed as a pseudogene. CDR3 sequence (DNA): TGTGCCAGCAGCAGGACAGGGTCGGGTTCACCCCTCCACTTT. This encodes CASSRTGSGSPLHF.